The present TCR beta chain was sequenced within a study of cytomegalovirus exposure and HLA in healthy donors. The CDR3 loop spans 17 amino acids. The V gene's germline CDR1 is SGHRS and CDR2 YFSETQ. Trimming pared 4 bases from V and 2 bases from J, leaving 20 bases between. On this clone itself: Its antigen remains unknown.

Regarding the study as a whole: Researchers reported in a later analysis that a missense DCLRE1C variant was tied to TCR beta V- and J-gene trimming.

The PCR used 60 Vbeta and 13 Jbeta primers. Method: immunoSEQ multiplex PCR; TCRdb's copy keeps in-frame clones and lacks some. The table records about 200,000 clones, over 60% of them present only once. This chain connects TRBV5-1 to TRBJ2-3, with D perhaps TRBD1 (7 bases). The sequence was collected from a man aged 40-49 years in good health and CMV-seronegative. The sample consisted of PBMCs. In DNA form, the CDR3 reads TGCGCCAGCAGCGGCGGGGACAGTCTTTCCTTCACAGATACGCAGTATTTT. It translates to CASSGGDSLSFTDTQYF.